A selection of T cell receptor beta chains follows, all from one sample in a study of shared clonotypes between healthy human individuals. The method was immunoSEQ multiplex PCR; TCRdb's version includes in-frame clones alone and lacks a portion of them. Of about a million clones listed, about 80% are singletons. Sequenced material: memory CD4+ T cells from PBMCs. The receptors were sampled from a man between 18 and 35 years old in good health. Some clones in this sample may be carry-over from other donors' samples. CDR3s include the opening cysteine and the closing phenylalanine or tryptophan. A D gene is named only where the DNA matches it firmly. A row's size may be missing; if present it is once, few, many or a size class.

CDR3 length: 17; clone size: NA; V gene: TRBV2; J gene: TRBJ2-3; D gene: TRBD2; CDR3 DNA: TGTGCCAGCAGTCCTAGCGGGAGAGCCTCTAGCACAGATACGCAGTATTTT; CDR3 protein: CASSPSGRASSTDTQYF
CDR3 length: 16; clone size: NA; V gene: TRBV18; J gene: TRBJ1-2; D gene: NA; CDR3 DNA: TGTGCCAGCTCACCACAGGGGTGGGGTGCTAACTATGGCTACACCTTC; CDR3 protein: CASSPQGWGANYGYTF
CDR3 length: 14; clone size: NA; V gene: TRBV29-1; J gene: TRBJ1-1; D gene: TRBD1; CDR3 DNA: TGCAGCGTCGCCGGGACAGGTGTGAACACTGAAGCTTTCTTT; CDR3 protein: CSVAGTGVNTEAFF
CDR3 length: 18; clone size: NA; V gene: TRBV5-1; J gene: TRBJ2-6; D gene: TRBD2; CDR3 DNA: TGCGCCAGCAGCTTGTGGGTAGCGGGAGTTGTTGGGGCCAACGTCCTGACTTTC; CDR3 protein: CASSLWVAGVVGANVLTF
CDR3 length: 16; clone size: NA; V gene: TRBV6-1; J gene: TRBJ1-3; D gene: NA; CDR3 DNA: TGTGCCAGCAGTGAATCCGCCCTCTCCGGGGGAAACACCATATATTTT; CDR3 protein: CASSESALSGGNTIYF
CDR3 length: 13; clone size: once; V gene: TRBV30; J gene: TRBJ2-7; D gene: NA; CDR3 DNA: TGTGCCTGGAGTGCTGGACTCTTATACGAGCAGTACTTC; CDR3 protein: CAWSAGLLYEQYF
CDR3 length: 12; clone size: NA; V gene: TRBV28; J gene: TRBJ1-6; D gene: NA; CDR3 DNA: TGTGCCAGCAGTTTACGGCGGGGACACAGCCTTTTT; CDR3 protein: CASSLRRGHSLF
CDR3 length: 19; clone size: NA; V gene: TRBV30; J gene: TRBJ2-1; D gene: TRBD2; CDR3 DNA: TGTGCCTGGAGTAGCGAGACTAGCGGGAGATCCGGTACCTACAATGAGCAGTTCTTC; CDR3 protein: CAWSSETSGRSGTYNEQFF
CDR3 length: 15; clone size: NA; V gene: TRBV7-9; J gene: TRBJ1-2; D gene: NA; CDR3 DNA: TGTGCCAGCAGCTTAATGGGGCTCAAGAACTATGGCTACACCTTC; CDR3 protein: CASSLMGLKNYGYTF
CDR3 length: 17; clone size: NA; V gene: TRBV15; J gene: TRBJ2-1; D gene: NA; CDR3 DNA: TGTGCCACCAGCAGAGATTATGGCGGGTCGGCCTACAATGAGCAGTTCTTC; CDR3 protein: CATSRDYGGSAYNEQFF
CDR3 length: 12; clone size: once; V gene: TRBV28; J gene: TRBJ1-1; D gene: NA; CDR3 DNA: TGTGCCACCCACCTTTACCCGGCTGAAGCTTTCTTT; CDR3 protein: CATHLYPAEAFF
CDR3 length: 15; clone size: NA; V gene: TRBV7-2; J gene: TRBJ1-2; D gene: NA; CDR3 DNA: TGTGCCAGCAGCCTAGACATGGTCGCTAACTATGGCTACACCTTC; CDR3 protein: CASSLDMVANYGYTF
CDR3 length: 15; clone size: NA; V gene: TRBV2; J gene: TRBJ2-3; D gene: NA; CDR3 DNA: TGTGCCAGCAGAGTGACATCCGGGGGCACAGATACGCAGTATTTT; CDR3 protein: CASRVTSGGTDTQYF
CDR3 length: 15; clone size: NA; V gene: TRBV5-6; J gene: TRBJ2-1; D gene: TRBD2; CDR3 DNA: TGTGCCAGCAGCTTGGGTCTAGCGGGGTACAATGAGCAGTTCTTC; CDR3 protein: CASSLGLAGYNEQFF
CDR3 length: 15; clone size: many; V gene: TRBV6-5; J gene: TRBJ2-2; D gene: NA; CDR3 DNA: TGTGCCAGCAGTATCCGGACTGCGAACACCGGGGAGCTGTTTTTT; CDR3 protein: CASSIRTANTGELFF
CDR3 length: 16; clone size: NA; V gene: TRBV7-9; J gene: TRBJ2-2; D gene: NA; CDR3 DNA: TGTGCCAGCAGTAAAGGAGGTGTCACCTACACCGGGGAGCTGTTTTTT; CDR3 protein: CASSKGGVTYTGELFF
CDR3 length: 15; clone size: NA; V gene: TRBV7-8; J gene: TRBJ2-2; D gene: NA; CDR3 DNA: TGTGCCAGCAGCTTAGACGGGAGTGGAACCGGGGAGCTGTTTTTT; CDR3 protein: CASSLDGSGTGELFF
CDR3 length: 14; clone size: NA; V gene: TRBV5-1; J gene: TRBJ1-1; D gene: TRBD1; CDR3 DNA: TGCGCCAGCAGCTTCCAGGGGGACCTCTCGGAAGCTTTCTTT; CDR3 protein: CASSFQGDLSEAFF
CDR3 length: 15; clone size: few; V gene: TRBV28; J gene: TRBJ2-7; D gene: NA; CDR3 DNA: TGTGCCAGCAGTTTAGGGGGGAGGCCTCCCTACGAGCAGTACTTC; CDR3 protein: CASSLGGRPPYEQYF
CDR3 length: 18; clone size: once; V gene: TRBV11-1; J gene: TRBJ2-2; D gene: TRBD1; CDR3 DNA: TGTGCCAGCAGTTTTAAACTGGTGGCAGGGGGCTACACCGGGGAGCTGTTTTTT; CDR3 protein: CASSFKLVAGGYTGELFF
CDR3 length: 14; clone size: NA; V gene: TRBV6-5; J gene: TRBJ1-5; D gene: TRBD1; CDR3 DNA: TGTGCCAGCAGTTCGACAGGGGGCGAACAGCCCCAGCATTTT; CDR3 protein: CASSSTGGEQPQHF
CDR3 length: 12; clone size: NA; V gene: TRBV5-1; J gene: TRBJ1-5; D gene: TRBD1; CDR3 DNA: TGCGCAAGACAGGGGAGCAATCAGCCCCAGCATTTT; CDR3 protein: CARQGSNQPQHF
CDR3 length: 16; clone size: once; V gene: TRBV5-1; J gene: TRBJ2-7; D gene: TRBD2; CDR3 DNA: TGCGCCAGCAGCTTAATCCCCGGGAGGGACTCCTACGAGCAGTACTTC; CDR3 protein: CASSLIPGRDSYEQYF
CDR3 length: 14; clone size: NA; V gene: TRBV15; J gene: TRBJ2-3; D gene: NA; CDR3 DNA: TGTGCCACCAGCAGAGCCAAACCCGCAGATACGCAGTATTTT; CDR3 protein: CATSRAKPADTQYF
CDR3 length: 14; clone size: once; V gene: TRBV28; J gene: TRBJ2-7; D gene: NA; CDR3 DNA: TGTGCCAGCAGAGACAGCCGGAGCTCCTACGAGCAGTACTTC; CDR3 protein: CASRDSRSSYEQYF
CDR3 length: 18; clone size: NA; V gene: TRBV28; J gene: TRBJ1-1; D gene: TRBD1; CDR3 DNA: TGTGCCAGCAGTCCTTTTACCGGGACAGGGGGACCGAACACTGAAGCTTTCTTT; CDR3 protein: CASSPFTGTGGPNTEAFF
CDR3 length: 16; clone size: once; V gene: TRBV30; J gene: TRBJ2-7; D gene: TRBD2; CDR3 DNA: TGTGCCTGGAAGCTCTCAGGGGCGGGAGGAACCTACGAGCAGTACTTC; CDR3 protein: CAWKLSGAGGTYEQYF
CDR3 length: 17; clone size: NA; V gene: TRBV27; J gene: TRBJ1-1; D gene: NA; CDR3 DNA: TGTGCCAGCAGTTCCCCCCGGGCCCTCCCGGGCCACACTGAAGCTTTCTTT; CDR3 protein: CASSSPRALPGHTEAFF
CDR3 length: 11; clone size: once; V gene: TRBV30; J gene: TRBJ1-4; D gene: NA; CDR3 DNA: TGTGCCTGGAGTTTAGGGGGGAAACTGTTTTTT; CDR3 protein: CAWSLGGKLFF
CDR3 length: 16; clone size: once; V gene: TRBV11-2; J gene: TRBJ2-3; D gene: TRBD2; CDR3 DNA: TGTGCCAGCAGCTTAGGTGCTAGCGGTAGCACAGATACGCAGTATTTT; CDR3 protein: CASSLGASGSTDTQYF
CDR3 length: 13; clone size: NA; V gene: TRBV5-8; J gene: TRBJ1-2; D gene: NA; CDR3 DNA: TGTGCCAGCAGCTTGAGGGGTTTCTATGGCTACACCTTC; CDR3 protein: CASSLRGFYGYTF
CDR3 length: 15; clone size: NA; V gene: TRBV7-2; J gene: TRBJ2-3; D gene: TRBD2; CDR3 DNA: TGTGCCAGCAGCGCAGTAGCGGGAGGGACAGATACGCAGTATTTT; CDR3 protein: CASSAVAGGTDTQYF
CDR3 length: 15; clone size: NA; V gene: TRBV6-5; J gene: TRBJ1-4; D gene: NA; CDR3 DNA: TGTGCCAGCAGTTACGATGGTTCAGTCAATGAAAAACTGTTTTTT; CDR3 protein: CASSYDGSVNEKLFF
CDR3 length: 17; clone size: NA; V gene: TRBV18; J gene: TRBJ2-4; D gene: NA; CDR3 DNA: TGTGCCAGCTCCTACTGGGGGCTCGGGGTTGCCAAAAACATTCAGTACTTC; CDR3 protein: CASSYWGLGVAKNIQYF
CDR3 length: 14; clone size: NA; V gene: TRBV7-9; J gene: TRBJ1-1; D gene: NA; CDR3 DNA: TGTGCCAGCAGCTTAGATATAGGGTTTACTGAAGCTTTCTTT; CDR3 protein: CASSLDIGFTEAFF
CDR3 length: 11; clone size: NA; V gene: TRBV30; J gene: TRBJ2-5; D gene: TRBD2; CDR3 DNA: TGTGCCTGGAGTAGCGGGGCGGCCCAGTACTTC; CDR3 protein: CAWSSGAAQYF
CDR3 length: 15; clone size: NA; V gene: TRBV9; J gene: TRBJ2-1; D gene: NA; CDR3 DNA: TGTGCCAGCAGCGTAGCAGGAGGCTCCTACAATGAGCAGTTCTTC; CDR3 protein: CASSVAGGSYNEQFF
CDR3 length: 17; clone size: NA; V gene: TRBV2; J gene: TRBJ2-7; D gene: NA; CDR3 DNA: TGTGCCAGCAGTGATTTGATGCGATGGAGGGCCGTAGGCGAGCAGTACTTC; CDR3 protein: CASSDLMRWRAVGEQYF
CDR3 length: 14; clone size: NA; V gene: TRBV28; J gene: TRBJ1-5; D gene: TRBD1; CDR3 DNA: TGTGCCAGCAAACCGGGACAGATAGATCAGCCCCAGCATTTT; CDR3 protein: CASKPGQIDQPQHF
CDR3 length: 13; clone size: NA; V gene: TRBV12-1; J gene: TRBJ2-7; D gene: NA; CDR3 DNA: TGTGCCGACAGGGCCGAGAGCTCCTACGAGCAGTACTTC; CDR3 protein: CADRAESSYEQYF
CDR3 length: 15; clone size: NA; V gene: TRBV6-5; J gene: TRBJ1-1; D gene: NA; CDR3 DNA: TGTGCCAGCAGTTCCCTCCCCGGAAGAAGGACTGAAGCTTTCTTT; CDR3 protein: CASSSLPGRRTEAFF
CDR3 length: 13; clone size: NA; V gene: TRBV30; J gene: TRBJ1-1; D gene: NA; CDR3 DNA: TGTGCCTGGAGTAGATTCACGAACACTGAAGCTTCCTTT; CDR3 protein: CAWSRFTNTEASF
CDR3 length: 18; clone size: NA; V gene: TRBV25-1; J gene: TRBJ2-2; D gene: TRBD2; CDR3 DNA: TGTGCCAGCGCATCGGTACAGGGCACTAGCGGGAGGCCCGGGGAGCTGTTTTTT; CDR3 protein: CASASVQGTSGRPGELFF
CDR3 length: 14; clone size: few; V gene: TRBV5-1; J gene: TRBJ2-3; D gene: NA; CDR3 DNA: TGCGCCAGCAGTCTCGATCCCTCCACAGATACGCAGTATTTT; CDR3 protein: CASSLDPSTDTQYF
CDR3 length: 14; clone size: NA; V gene: TRBV7-8; J gene: TRBJ2-5; D gene: NA; CDR3 DNA: TGTGCCAGCAGAGAGCCCTACCCTCAAGAGACCCAGTACTTC; CDR3 protein: CASREPYPQETQYF
CDR3 length: 15; clone size: NA; V gene: TRBV4-2; J gene: TRBJ2-7; D gene: TRBD2; CDR3 DNA: TGTGCCAGCAGCCAAGTCCTAGCGGGAGCCTACGAGCAGTACTTC; CDR3 protein: CASSQVLAGAYEQYF
CDR3 length: 15; clone size: NA; V gene: TRBV7-9; J gene: TRBJ1-2; D gene: TRBD1; CDR3 DNA: TGTGCCAGCTCGGGACAGGGGAGGACTAACTATGGCTACACCTTC; CDR3 protein: CASSGQGRTNYGYTF
CDR3 length: 15; clone size: NA; V gene: TRBV28; J gene: TRBJ1-5; D gene: NA; CDR3 DNA: TGTGCCAGCAGACTAGACCGGGGGCCAAATCAGCCCCAGCATTTT; CDR3 protein: CASRLDRGPNQPQHF
CDR3 length: 15; clone size: NA; V gene: TRBV7-9; J gene: TRBJ2-6; D gene: NA; CDR3 DNA: TGTGCCAGCAGCCTCGCAGGGGCCGGGGCCAACGTCCTGACTTTC; CDR3 protein: CASSLAGAGANVLTF
CDR3 length: 16; clone size: once; V gene: TRBV28; J gene: TRBJ2-1; D gene: TRBD2; CDR3 DNA: TGTGCCAGCAGTTCCAATAGCGGGAGCGTGTCTGATGAGCAGTTCTTC; CDR3 protein: CASSSNSGSVSDEQFF
CDR3 length: 12; clone size: NA; V gene: TRBV28; J gene: TRBJ2-1; D gene: NA; CDR3 DNA: TGTGCCAGCAGAAGGTGGAGCAATGAGCAGTTCTTC; CDR3 protein: CASRRWSNEQFF
CDR3 length: 15; clone size: NA; V gene: TRBV7-9; J gene: TRBJ2-3; D gene: TRBD2; CDR3 DNA: TGTGCCAGCAGCTTCGAGGCGGGAGCGACAGATACGCAGTATTTT; CDR3 protein: CASSFEAGATDTQYF
CDR3 length: 12; clone size: NA; V gene: TRBV2; J gene: TRBJ2-7; D gene: NA; CDR3 DNA: TGTGCCAGCAGGATACAGGGCGTCGAGCAGTACTTC; CDR3 protein: CASRIQGVEQYF
CDR3 length: 13; clone size: NA; V gene: TRBV4-2; J gene: TRBJ2-7; D gene: NA; CDR3 DNA: TGTGCCAGCAGCCAAGATATTGAGGCTAGGCAGTACTTC; CDR3 protein: CASSQDIEARQYF
CDR3 length: 15; clone size: NA; V gene: TRBV19; J gene: TRBJ1-5; D gene: TRBD1; CDR3 DNA: TGTGCCAGTAGTATGCAAAAGCAGGGGGGGGACCCCCAGCATTTT; CDR3 protein: CASSMQKQGGDPQHF
CDR3 length: 16; clone size: NA; V gene: TRBV28; J gene: TRBJ1-4; D gene: NA; CDR3 DNA: TGTGCCAGCAGTTCTACTTGGGCCCCAACTAATGAAAAACTGTTTTTT; CDR3 protein: CASSSTWAPTNEKLFF
CDR3 length: 14; clone size: NA; V gene: TRBV28; J gene: TRBJ2-1; D gene: TRBD2; CDR3 DNA: TGTGCCAGTCAAACTAGCGGGAGTAAGGATGAGCAGTTCTTC; CDR3 protein: CASQTSGSKDEQFF
CDR3 length: 13; clone size: NA; V gene: TRBV29-1; J gene: TRBJ2-3; D gene: TRBD1; CDR3 DNA: TGCAGCTGCGACAGGGGGGGCACAGATACGCAGTATTTT; CDR3 protein: CSCDRGGTDTQYF
CDR3 length: 15; clone size: NA; V gene: TRBV5-1; J gene: TRBJ1-4; D gene: NA; CDR3 DNA: TGCGCCAGCAGCCCTTCCCCTGCAACTAATGAAAAACTGTTTTTT; CDR3 protein: CASSPSPATNEKLFF